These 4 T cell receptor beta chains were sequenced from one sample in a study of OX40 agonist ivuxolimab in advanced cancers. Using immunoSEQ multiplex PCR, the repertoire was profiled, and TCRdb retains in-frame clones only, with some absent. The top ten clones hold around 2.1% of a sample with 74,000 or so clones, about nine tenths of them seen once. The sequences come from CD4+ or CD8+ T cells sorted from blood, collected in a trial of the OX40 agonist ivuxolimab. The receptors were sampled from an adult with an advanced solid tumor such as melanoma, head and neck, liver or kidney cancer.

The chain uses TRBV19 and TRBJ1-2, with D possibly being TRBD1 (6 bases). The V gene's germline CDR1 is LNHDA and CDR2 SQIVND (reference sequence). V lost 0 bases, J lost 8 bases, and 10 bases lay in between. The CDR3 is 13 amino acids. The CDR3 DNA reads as TGTGCCAGTAGTATAGAAGGGGGGCAAGGCTACACCTTC. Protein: CASSIEGGQGYTF.

The CDR3 here is CASSDRDRATYEQYF. The CDR3 bases are TGTGCCAGCAGCGATCGGGACAGGGCGACCTACGAGCAGTACTTC. This rearrangement joins TRBV7-2 to TRBJ2-7; 9 nucleotides line up with TRBD1. The CDR3 runs 15 residues. Germline loops: CDR1 SGHTA, CDR2 FQGNSA. The ends lost 5 bases at V and 2 bases at J; junction bases unmatched: 7.

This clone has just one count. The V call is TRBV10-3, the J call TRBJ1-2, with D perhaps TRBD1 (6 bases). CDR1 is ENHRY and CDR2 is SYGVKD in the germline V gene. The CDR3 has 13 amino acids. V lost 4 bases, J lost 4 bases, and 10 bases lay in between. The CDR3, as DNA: TGTGCCATCAGTGTTCTGGGGGCCTATGGCTACACCTTC. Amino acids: CAISVLGAYGYTF.

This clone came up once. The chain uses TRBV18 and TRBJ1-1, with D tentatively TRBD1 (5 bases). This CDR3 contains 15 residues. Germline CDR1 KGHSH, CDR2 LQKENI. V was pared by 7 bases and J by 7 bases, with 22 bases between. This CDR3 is CASFKSTGLIYEAFF. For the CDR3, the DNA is TGTGCCAGCTTCAAGAGCACGGGACTGATATATGAAGCTTTCTTT.